This paragraph covers one TCR beta chain sequence. This entry is derived from a study of OX40 agonist ivuxolimab in advanced cancers. In the study overall: Three patients had partial responses: one hepatocellular carcinoma, two cutaneous melanoma.

This table comes from immunoSEQ multiplex PCR, and its TCRdb copy is limited to in-frame clones, with some not included. The table records under 100,000 clones, around 92% of them present only once. The ends lost 4 bases at V and 7 bases at J; junction bases unmatched: 6. The CDR3 is 15 residues long. Germline CDR1 reads SGHRS; CDR2 reads YFSETQ. This chain connects TRBV5-1 to TRBJ1-6; 9 positions agree with TRBD1. This specimen was CD4+ or CD8+ T cells sorted from blood, taken in a trial of the OX40 agonist ivuxolimab. This clonotype originated in an adult with an advanced solid tumor such as melanoma, head and neck, liver or kidney cancer. The CDR3 coding sequence is TGCGCCAGCAGCCTTGACAGGGGGACCAATTCACCCCTCCACTTT. Its translation is CASSLDRGTNSPLHF.